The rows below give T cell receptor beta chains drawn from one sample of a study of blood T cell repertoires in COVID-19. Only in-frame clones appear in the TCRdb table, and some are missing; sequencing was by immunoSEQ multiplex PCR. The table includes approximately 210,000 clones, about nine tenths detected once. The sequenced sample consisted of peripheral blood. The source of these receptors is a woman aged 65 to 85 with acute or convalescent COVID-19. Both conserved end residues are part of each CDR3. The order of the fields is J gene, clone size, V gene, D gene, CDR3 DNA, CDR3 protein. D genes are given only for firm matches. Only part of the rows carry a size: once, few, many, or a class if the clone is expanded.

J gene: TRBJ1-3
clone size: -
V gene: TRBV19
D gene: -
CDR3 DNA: TGTGCCAGCGACCAGGACTCTGGAAACACCATATATTTT
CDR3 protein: CASDQDSGNTIYF

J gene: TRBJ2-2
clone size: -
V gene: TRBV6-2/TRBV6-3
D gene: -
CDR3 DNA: TGTGCCAGCAGTTACGTCCCTAGAATCACCGGGGAGCTGTTTTTT
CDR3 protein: CASSYVPRITGELFF

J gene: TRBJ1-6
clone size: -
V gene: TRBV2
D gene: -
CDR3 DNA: TGTGCCAGTAACGGGGTAACGGGCTCCTATAATTCACCCCTCCACTTT
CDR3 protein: CASNGVTGSYNSPLHF

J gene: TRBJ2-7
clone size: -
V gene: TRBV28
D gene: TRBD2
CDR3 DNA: TGTGCCAGCAGGGCGGGAGGCTTCCCCTACGAGCAGTACTTC
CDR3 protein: CASRAGGFPYEQYF

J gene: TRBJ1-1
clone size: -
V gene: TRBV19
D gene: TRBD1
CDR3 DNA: TGTGCCAGTAGCAAGGAGAGGGGGCGCGGGGCTGAAGCTTTCTTT
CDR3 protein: CASSKERGRGAEAFF

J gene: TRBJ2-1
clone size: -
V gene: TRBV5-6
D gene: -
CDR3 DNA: TGTGCCAGCACCCGCTTTGGGGGGTCCTACAATGAGCAGTTCTTC
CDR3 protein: CASTRFGGSYNEQFF

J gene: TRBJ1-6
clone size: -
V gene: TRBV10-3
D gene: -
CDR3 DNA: TGTGCCATCAAGCCCCAGACAGTTTCACCCCTCCACTTT
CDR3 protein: CAIKPQTVSPLHF

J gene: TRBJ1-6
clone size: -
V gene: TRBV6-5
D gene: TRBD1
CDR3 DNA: TGTGCCAGCAGAAGACCGGGACAGGTCTATTCACCCCTCCACTTT
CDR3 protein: CASRRPGQVYSPLHF

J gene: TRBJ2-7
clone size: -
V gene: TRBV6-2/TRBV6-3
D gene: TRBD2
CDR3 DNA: TGTGCCAGCAGTTACTCTAGACTAGCGGGACCCCTCTACGAGCAGTACTTC
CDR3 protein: CASSYSRLAGPLYEQYF

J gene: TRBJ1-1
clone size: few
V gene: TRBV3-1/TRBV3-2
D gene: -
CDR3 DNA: TGTGCCAGCAGCCGACAAGCAGGGTATAGAAACACTGAAGCTTTCTTT
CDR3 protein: CASSRQAGYRNTEAFF

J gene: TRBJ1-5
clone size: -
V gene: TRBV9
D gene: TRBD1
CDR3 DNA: TGTGCCAGCAGCGAAGGGGGCTCTTCGAACCAGCCCCAGCATTTT
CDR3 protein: CASSEGGSSNQPQHF

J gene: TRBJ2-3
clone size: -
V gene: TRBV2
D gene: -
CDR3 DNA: TGTGCCAGCACCACTGGGGGCGGGGGTCGGGATACGCAGTATTTT
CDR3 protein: CASTTGGGGRDTQYF

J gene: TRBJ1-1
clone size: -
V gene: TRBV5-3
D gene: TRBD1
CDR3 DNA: TGTGCCAGAAGCTGGCGCCTGGAGCAGGGGGCGGATGAAGCTTTCTTT
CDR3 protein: CARSWRLEQGADEAFF

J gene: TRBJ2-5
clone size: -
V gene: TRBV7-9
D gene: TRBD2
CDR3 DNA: TGTGCCAGCAGCCCTCGCGGGAGCGTCCAAGAGACCCAGTACTTC
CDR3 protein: CASSPRGSVQETQYF

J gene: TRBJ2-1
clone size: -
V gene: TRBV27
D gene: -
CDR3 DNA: TGTGCCAGCACCCAAGCCCCCGTGACCTACAATGAGCAGTTCTTC
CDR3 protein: CASTQAPVTYNEQFF

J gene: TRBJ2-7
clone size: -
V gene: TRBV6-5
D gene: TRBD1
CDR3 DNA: TGTGCCAGCAGCAAGGGGACAGGGGAGTACGAGCAGTACTTC
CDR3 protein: CASSKGTGEYEQYF

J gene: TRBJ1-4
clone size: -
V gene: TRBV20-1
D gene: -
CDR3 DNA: TGCAGTGCTGAGGAGGAAAAACTGTTTTTT
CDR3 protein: CSAEEEKLFF

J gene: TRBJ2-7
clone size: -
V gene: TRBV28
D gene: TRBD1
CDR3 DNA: TGTGCCAGCAGTACAACCGGGACAGGAGCTTACGAGCAGTACTTC
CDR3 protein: CASSTTGTGAYEQYF

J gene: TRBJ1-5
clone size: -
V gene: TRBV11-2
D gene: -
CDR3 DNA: TGTGCCAGCAGCTTAGGTGCGGCCAACTGGCAGCCCCAGCATTTT
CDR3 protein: CASSLGAANWQPQHF

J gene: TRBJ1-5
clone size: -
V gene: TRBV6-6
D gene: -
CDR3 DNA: TGTGCCAGCAGCACCGGATATCTGGGAGGCGATCAGCCCCAGCATTTT
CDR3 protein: CASSTGYLGGDQPQHF

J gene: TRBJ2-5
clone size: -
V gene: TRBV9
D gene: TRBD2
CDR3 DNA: TGTGCCAGCAGCGTAGAAGCGGGGCTCCAAGAGACCCAGTACTTC
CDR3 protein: CASSVEAGLQETQYF

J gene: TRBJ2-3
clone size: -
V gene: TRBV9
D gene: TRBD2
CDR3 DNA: TGTGCCAGCAGCGTAGTCCTAGCGGGAGGTGCAGATACGCAGTATTTT
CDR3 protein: CASSVVLAGGADTQYF

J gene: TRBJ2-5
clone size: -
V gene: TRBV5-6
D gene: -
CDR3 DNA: TGTGCCAGCAGCCTTAAACTAGTCGAGGGAGAGACCCAGTACTTC
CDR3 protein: CASSLKLVEGETQYF

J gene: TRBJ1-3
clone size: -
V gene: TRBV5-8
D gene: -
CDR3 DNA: TGTGCCAGCAGCACAGGCTACTCTGGAAACACCATATATTTT
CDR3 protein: CASSTGYSGNTIYF

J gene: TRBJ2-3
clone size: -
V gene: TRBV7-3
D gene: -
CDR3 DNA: TGTGCCAGCGCCCCGGGGGTCGGCACAGATACGCAGTATTTT
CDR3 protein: CASAPGVGTDTQYF

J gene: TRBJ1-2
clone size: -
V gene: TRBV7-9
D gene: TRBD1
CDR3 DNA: TGTGCCAGCAGGGACAGGGGGGCCTATGGCTACACCTTC
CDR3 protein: CASRDRGAYGYTF

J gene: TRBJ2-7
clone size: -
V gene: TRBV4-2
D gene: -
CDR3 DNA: TGTGCCAGCAGCCAAGAATGGCGGGCTGGTGGGTACGAGCAGTACTTC
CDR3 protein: CASSQEWRAGGYEQYF

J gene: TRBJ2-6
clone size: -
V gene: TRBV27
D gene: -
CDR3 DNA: TGTGCCAGCAGTTTATACCAGGGGCTCGGGGCCAACGTCCTGACTTTC
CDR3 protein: CASSLYQGLGANVLTF

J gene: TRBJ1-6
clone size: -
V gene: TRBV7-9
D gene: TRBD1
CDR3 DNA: TGTGCCAGCACCCGTGGGTTAGGAACAGGGGGTTCACCCCTCCACTTT
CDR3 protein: CASTRGLGTGGSPLHF

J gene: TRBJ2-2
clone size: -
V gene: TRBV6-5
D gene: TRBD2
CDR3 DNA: TGTGCCAGCAAACCTAGCGGGAGCACCGGGGAGCTGTTTTTT
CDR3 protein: CASKPSGSTGELFF

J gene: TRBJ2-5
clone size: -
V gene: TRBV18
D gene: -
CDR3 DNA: TGTGCCAGCTCGAAGGGGCAAGAGACCCAGTACTTC
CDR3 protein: CASSKGQETQYF

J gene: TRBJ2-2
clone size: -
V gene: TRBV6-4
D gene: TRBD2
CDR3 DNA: TGTGCCCCCCCCCACGGCGGGGGGGAGAACACCGGGGAGCTGTTTTTT
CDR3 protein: CAPPHGGGENTGELFF

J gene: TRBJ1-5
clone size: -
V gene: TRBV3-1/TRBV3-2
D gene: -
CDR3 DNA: TGTGCCAGCAGCCCCAGGCCGGGAGGTCAGCCCCAGCATTTT
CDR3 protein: CASSPRPGGQPQHF

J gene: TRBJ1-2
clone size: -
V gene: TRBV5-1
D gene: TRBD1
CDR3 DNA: TGCGCCAGCAGCTTGGAAGGGACAGGGGGCAGCTATGGCTACACCTTC
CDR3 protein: CASSLEGTGGSYGYTF

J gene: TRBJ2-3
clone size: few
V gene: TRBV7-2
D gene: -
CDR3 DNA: TGTGCCAGCAGATCAGGGAGCACAGATACGCAGTATTTT
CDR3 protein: CASRSGSTDTQYF

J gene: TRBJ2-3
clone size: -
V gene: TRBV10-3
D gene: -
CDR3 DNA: TGTGCCATCAGTGAAGGGCTAGGGGGTGATACGCAGTATTTT
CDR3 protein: CAISEGLGGDTQYF

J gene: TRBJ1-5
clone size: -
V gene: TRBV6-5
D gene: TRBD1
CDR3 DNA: TGTGCCAGCAGTTCTTTGGACAGGGCGCGTCAGCCCCAGCATTTT
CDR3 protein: CASSSLDRARQPQHF

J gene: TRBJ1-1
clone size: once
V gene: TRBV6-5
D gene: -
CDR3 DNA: TGTGCCAGCAGTCTAGGGAGGAACACTGAAGCTTTCTTT
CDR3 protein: CASSLGRNTEAFF

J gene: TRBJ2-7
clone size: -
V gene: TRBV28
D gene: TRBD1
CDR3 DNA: TGTGCCAGCAGTTTATCCACAGGGGGCTCATCCTACGAGCAGTACTTC
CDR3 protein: CASSLSTGGSSYEQYF

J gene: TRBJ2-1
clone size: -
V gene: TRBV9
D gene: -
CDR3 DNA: TGTGCCAGCAGCGTAGAAGGGCGGCGGGAAAATGAGCAGTTCTTC
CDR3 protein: CASSVEGRRENEQFF